Sequencing of this TCR beta chain was carried out in a study of spatial heterogeneity in lung cancer. Study in general: More beta-chain than alpha-chain sequences were consistently detected.

The CDR3 is 18 amino acids. The ends were cut back, 3 bases at V and 3 bases at J, with 19 bases in the middle. The germline gives CDR1 SGDLS, CDR2 YYNGEE. TCR cDNA molecules were tagged individually, and each one carried a unique molecular identifier. In TCRdb, the 5' RACE reads were re-called with MiXCR into one record per CDR3 protein. This sample has about 90,000 distinct CDR3 sequences; approximately 8.9% occur once, and the top ten carry around 7%. This clonotype was recorded many times. Its target is not known. Regarding time point: sample taken at primary tumor resection. Frozen PBMC, nontumor lung or tumor provided whole RNA, which was sequenced unsorted. The donors comprised about 74 untreated early-stage non-small cell lung cancer patients. Study-wide results and caveats: TCRs found ubiquitously expanded in tumor appeared in blood more at resection than at follow-up.

Sequenced material: PBMCs, taken at surgery. The gene calls are TRBV9 and TRBJ2-6, with a weak D call TRBD2 (7 bases). This TCR was sampled from a male donor with early-stage non-small cell lung cancer. The CDR3 sequence: CASSATLGGAGGANVLTF. CDR3 nucleotides: TGTGCCAGCAGCGCTACCCTTGGGGGGGCAGGTGGGGCCAACGTCCTGACTTTC.